A single sample gave rise to the 18 T cell receptor beta chains below, sequenced in a study of cytomegalovirus exposure and HLA in healthy donors. PCR primers comprised 60 Vbeta and 13 Jbeta primers. TCRdb keeps only in-frame clones here, not all; method: immunoSEQ multiplex PCR. Altogether around 150,000 clones are present, about 80% being singletons, with the ten largest covering 2% to 2.5%. Sequenced sample: PBMCs. The receptors were gathered from a man aged 30-40 years in good health and CMV-seronegative.

This clone appeared a few times. The V call is TRBV6-1, the J call TRBJ2-7; D is possibly TRBD2 (5 bases). Deletions cut 6 bases from V and 9 bases from J, with 21 bases between. The germline V gene has CDR1 MNHNS and CDR2 SASEGT. CDR3 size: 14 residues. The CDR3 bases are TGTGCCAGCAGCGACGATCGACTCGGTCGGGGGCAGTACTTC. Translated, it gives CASSDDRLGRGQYF.

This clone is a singleton in its sample. The chain has TRBV11-2 and TRBJ1-1, with D unclear. The germline V gene has CDR1 SGHAT and CDR2 FQNNGV. The germline V and J ends were trimmed by 5 bases and 1 base, with 11 bases remaining between them. The CDR3 is made up of 14 amino acids. For the CDR3, the DNA is TGTGCCAGCAGCCATCAGGTCGGGAACACTGAAGCTTTCTTT. It codes for CASSHQVGNTEAFF.

This clone was observed a few times. The chain uses TRBV10-3 and TRBJ1-5, with a weak D call TRBD1 (6 bases). The germline V gene has CDR1 ENHRY and CDR2 SYGVKD. This CDR3 region has 14 residues. The V end lost 3 bases, the J end lost 7 bases, and 13 bases lay between the germline ends. The CDR3 spells CAISEGQRMQPQHF. The CDR3 bases are TGTGCCATCAGTGAAGGACAGCGTATGCAGCCCCAGCATTTT.

The V and J genes are TRBV4-1 and TRBJ1-5; 9 positions agree with TRBD1. V was pared by 3 bases and J by 5 bases, with 8 bases of the junction left unmatched. In germline, CDR1 is MGHRA, CDR2 YSYEKL. The CDR3 covers 16 residues. The CDR3 region has the DNA TGCGCCAGCAGCCACCGACAGGGGGGAAAGGATCAGCCCCAGCATTTT. Its protein is CASSHRQGGKDQPQHF.

This chain connects TRBV10-3 to TRBJ1-2; possibly TRBD1 for D (5 bases). V dropped 0 bases and J dropped 0 bases, with 8 bases sitting between them. Germline lookup yields CDR1 ENHRY and CDR2 SYGVKD. This CDR3 has 15 residues. In DNA form, the CDR3 reads TGTGCCATCAGTGAGTCAACAGGACCTAACTATGGCTACACCTTC. Protein: CAISESTGPNYGYTF.

This clone was picked up one time. The chain is built from TRBV6-5 and TRBJ2-5; 8 bases line up with TRBD2. The CDR3 sequence is 15 residues long. Germline CDR1 and CDR2: MNHEY and SVGAGI. The trim removed 4 bases at V and 5 bases at J, leaving 9 bases unmatched. The CDR3 coding sequence is TGTGCCAGCAGTTGGGCGGCAAGCGGGAGCGAGACCCAGTACTTC. It codes for CASSWAASGSETQYF.

Turning to this clone: The sample holds other DNA sequences that translate to the same CDR3. The chain is built from TRBV20-1 and TRBJ2-1, with 7 bases identical to TRBD1. V was clipped by 6 bases and J by 7 bases; unmatched bases: 3. CDR3 size: 11 residues. Germline V CDR1 and CDR2: DFQATT, SNEGSKA (reference sequence). CDR3 region: CSARQGNEQFF. The CDR3 coding sequence is TGCAGTGCACGACAGGGAAATGAGCAGTTCTTC.

The chain carries TRBV28 and TRBJ1-2, with unresolved D. The CDR3 contains 12 residues. Germline CDR1 reads MDHEN; CDR2 reads SYDVKM. Trimming cost V 3 bases and J 4 bases, with 6 bases left between them. The CDR3 nucleotides read TGTGCCAGCAGTTTGGAGGCCTATGGCTACACCTTC. This sequence encodes CASSLEAYGYTF.

V gene TRBV19 combines with J gene TRBJ1-3; unclear D gene. The CDR3 has 14 amino acids. Germline V CDR1 and CDR2: LNHDA, SQIVND (reference sequence). The V end lost 7 bases, the J end lost 0 bases, and 10 bases lay between the germline ends. CDR3 bases: TGTGCCAGTACCGCCGCGGTCTCTGGAAACACCATATATTTT. Translated: CASTAAVSGNTIYF. The entire variable domain, with the rest obtained from reference TRBV19 and TRBJ1-3, is as follows: DGGITQSPKYLFRKEGQNVTLSCEQNLNHDAMYWYRQDPGQGLRLIYYSQIVNDFQKGDIAEGYSVSREKKESFPLTVTSAQKNPTAFYLCASTAAVSGNTIYFGEGSWLTVV.

This sequence joins TRBV28 and TRBJ1-2, with 8 bases lining up with TRBD1. The V and J ends lost 7 bases and 2 bases, in that order; junction bases with no gene match: 3. This CDR3 is built from 13 residues. Germline CDR1 reads MDHEN; CDR2 reads SYDVKM. The CDR3 reads CASNGQGNYGYTF. CDR3 sequence (DNA): TGTGCCAGCAATGGACAGGGCAACTATGGCTACACCTTC.

V usage is TRBV7-2 and J usage is TRBJ2-7; 13 bases fit TRBD2. The CDR3 extends over 15 amino acids. V was pared by 5 bases and J by 7 bases, with 8 bases of the junction left unmatched. Germline CDR1 reads SGHTA; CDR2 reads FQGNSA. This CDR3 reads CASSRGTSGTEEQYF. The CDR3 bases are TGTGCCAGCAGCCGAGGGACTAGCGGGACAGAAGAGCAGTACTTC.

On this clone: One junction end does not reproduce the germline sequence, and a read error may be involved. The rearrangement links TRBV5-1 to TRBJ2-5, with 14 nucleotides matching TRBD2. Germline V lookup: CDR1 SGHRS, CDR2 YFSETQ. CDR3 length equals 14 residues. The CDR3 loop reads CASRPGLAGEAQYF. The CDR3 bases are TGCGCCAGCAGGCCGGGACTAGCGGGAGAGGCCCAGTACTTC. Looking up the rest from reference TRBV5-1 and TRBJ2-5 gives the full variable domain: KAGVTQTPRYLIKTRGQQVTLSCSPISGHRSVSWYQQTPGQGLQFLFEYFSETQRNKGNFPGRFSGRQFSNSRSEMNVSTLELGDSALYLCASRPGLAGEAQYFGPGTRLLVL.

The chain uses TRBV9 and TRBJ2-6; 12 bases fit TRBD2. The CDR3 is made up of 19 amino acids. The V segment lost 3 bases and the J segment 0 bases; nucleotides outside the gene matches: 7. Germline loops: CDR1 SGDLS, CDR2 YYNGEE. DNA for the CDR3: TGTGCCAGCAGCGATCAACTAGCGGGAGGCCCCTCTGGGGCCAACGTCCTGACTTTC. Protein product: CASSDQLAGGPSGANVLTF.

This chain connects TRBV11-2 to TRBJ2-7; 10 nucleotides agree with TRBD1. The V and J ends lost 4 bases and 6 bases, in that order; junction bases with no gene match: 9. The CDR3 is 15 residues long. CDR1 is SGHAT, CDR2 FQNNGV, per germline. In DNA, the CDR3 is TGTGCCAGCAGCTCTTTGGGACAGGGGTTTGGCGAGCAGTACTTC. As protein: CASSSLGQGFGEQYF.

This rearrangement joins TRBV28 to TRBJ1-2; possibly TRBD1 for D (6 bases). With 5 bases removed from V and 3 bases from J, the gap between germline ends came to 10 bases. Germline assignment: CDR1 MDHEN and CDR2 SYDVKM. The length of the CDR3 is 13 residues. CDR3 residues: CASSPTGYYGYTF. The CDR3 DNA follows: TGTGCCAGCAGTCCAACAGGGTACTATGGCTACACCTTC.

The chain employs TRBV29-1 and TRBJ2-5; TRBD2 matches at 8 bases. The CDR3 is 13 amino acids. Germline trimming cut 3 bases from V and 1 base from J; bases unmatched to any gene: 1. Germline CDR1 reads SQVTM; CDR2 reads ANQGSEA. The CDR3 nucleotides read TGCAGCGTTGACGCGGGGGGCCAAGAGACCCAGTACTTC. It codes for CSVDAGGQETQYF.

This clone was counted only a few times. V and J are TRBV2 and TRBJ1-1, with D possibly matching TRBD1 (5 bases). The germline V and J ends were trimmed by 1 base and 5 bases, with 14 bases remaining between them. The germline CDR1 and CDR2 sequences are SNHLY and FYNNEI. The CDR3 extends over 15 amino acids. The CDR3: CASSEEAGLGTEAFF. CDR3 nucleotide sequence: TGTGCCAGCAGTGAAGAGGCAGGGTTGGGGACTGAAGCTTTCTTT.

The chain is built from TRBV5-1 and TRBJ2-7, with D possibly being TRBD1 (5 bases). In germline, CDR1 is SGHRS, CDR2 YFSETQ. V was clipped by 0 bases and J by 3 bases, with 10 bases between them. The CDR3 totals 14 residues. The CDR3: CASSLDPQGYEQYF. The CDR3, as DNA: TGCGCCAGCAGCTTGGACCCGCAGGGCTACGAGCAGTACTTC. Full variable domain (outside the CDR3, taken from reference TRBV5-1 and TRBJ2-7): KAGVTQTPRYLIKTRGQQVTLSCSPISGHRSVSWYQQTPGQGLQFLFEYFSETQRNKGNFPGRFSGRQFSNSRSEMNVSTLELGDSALYLCASSLDPQGYEQYFGPGTRLTVT.